The 29 T cell receptor beta chains below all came from one sample that was sequenced in a study of vaccination effects on CD4 cells after COVID-19. Some clones are missing from TCRdb's copy, which holds only in-frame ones; the method was immunoSEQ multiplex PCR. Here the sample spans roughly 71,000 clones, about 80% being singletons. These receptors are not linked to any known antigen. Pools of viral peptides were used by the ViraFEST assay to expand antigen-specific CD4+ T cells ahead of sequencing. Once cultured for 10 days, the cells underwent separation to obtain CD4+ T cells. Participants received two doses of either the BNT162b2 or mRNA-1273 vaccine. This sample comprised CD4+ T cells from PBMCs cultured with HCoV-229E spike peptides, obtained after COVID-19 vaccination. The receptors originated from a human donor who received a COVID-19 vaccine.

The chain links TRBV5-1 to TRBJ1-3; no clear D. This CDR3 region has 15 residues. Trimming left V 1 base short and J 6 bases short, with 14 bases between. Germline-derived CDR1 and CDR2 are SGHRS and YFSETQ. Here the CDR3 DNA reads TGCGCCAGCAGCTTGCAGCCGGGCGAACCAAACACCATATATTTT. It specifies CASSLQPGEPNTIYF.

The CDR3 loop reads CASSGAVIVQETQYF. Written as DNA, the CDR3 is TGTGCCAGCAGTGGCGCGGTCATCGTTCAAGAGACCCAGTACTTC. The rearrangement links TRBV2 to TRBJ2-5; D is unresolved. CDR3 size: 15 residues. V dropped 4 bases and J dropped 2 bases, with 14 bases sitting between them. In germline, CDR1 is SNHLY, CDR2 FYNNEI.

The CDR3 region is CASSPGETQYF. In DNA, the CDR3 is TGTGCCAGCAGCCCTGGGGAGACCCAGTACTTC. V usage is TRBV11-2 and J usage is TRBJ2-5; unclear D gene. V lost 5 bases and J lost 5, with 6 bases in between. From germline, CDR1 is SGHAT and CDR2 FQNNGV. There are 11 residues in the CDR3.

The chain recombines TRBV11-3 with TRBJ2-7; D is undetermined. This CDR3 has 15 amino acids. V shed 1 base and J shed 0 bases, with 10 bases lying between them. Germline-derived CDR1 and CDR2 are SGHNT and YENEEA. The CDR3 here is CASSLVNRNSYEQYV. The CDR3 DNA reads TGTGCCAGCAGCTTAGTGAACAGAAACTCCTACGAGCAGTACGTC.

This CDR3 is CASSPGQGIADTQYF. The CDR3 DNA reads as TGCGCCAGCAGCCCGGGACAGGGGATCGCAGATACGCAGTATTTT. The V call is TRBV5-1, the J call TRBJ2-3, with TRBD1 identical over 10 bases. This CDR3 is 15 amino acids long. With V trimmed by 4 bases and J by 4 bases, 6 bases remained unmatched. Per germline, CDR1 SGHRS and CDR2 YFSETQ. The full variable domain, completed using reference TRBV5-1 and TRBJ2-3, is KAGVTQTPRYLIKTRGQQVTLSCSPISGHRSVSWYQQTPGQGLQFLFEYFSETQRNKGNFPGRFSGRQFSNSRSEMNVSTLELGDSALYLCASSPGQGIADTQYFGPGTRLTVL.

The rearrangement links TRBV6-1 to TRBJ1-2; D is unclear. The CDR3 sequence is 15 residues long. Germline V gene data show CDR1 as MNHNS and CDR2 as SASEGT. V gave up 1 base and J gave up 6 bases, with 15 bases separating them. Here the CDR3 DNA reads TGTGCCAGCAGTGAAGGTCCTTCCCGGGTAGATGGCTACACCTTC. Translating it yields CASSEGPSRVDGYTF.

The genes are TRBV27 and TRBJ2-2; D is unclear. The CDR3 length is 16 residues. Trimming stripped 3 bases from V and 4 bases from J, with 15 bases between. The germline V gene has CDR1 MNHEY and CDR2 SMNVEV (reference sequence). CDR3 sequence: CASSFRQQPSTGELFF. The CDR3 nucleotides are TGTGCCAGCAGTTTTCGGCAGCAGCCCTCCACCGGGGAGCTGTTTTTT.

The chain links TRBV14 to TRBJ2-5; D not resolved. Germline V lookup: CDR1 SGHDN, CDR2 FVKESK. V was trimmed by 4 bases and J by 1 base, leaving 4 bases between them. CDR3 length: 12 residues. This chain's CDR3 is CASSRIQETQYF. CDR3 sequence (DNA): TGTGCCAGCAGCCGAATCCAAGAGACCCAGTACTTC.

This clone was recorded only once. CDR3: CASTPAGGVYNTDTQYF. For the CDR3, the DNA is TGCGCCAGCACTCCCGCGGGGGGCGTCTACAACACAGATACGCAGTATTTT. The chain has TRBV5-1 and TRBJ2-3; 8 bases align to TRBD2. Germline V lookup: CDR1 SGHRS, CDR2 YFSETQ. The junction had 14 bases not matched to a gene; V was cut back by 6 bases and J by 2 bases. This CDR3 is built from 17 residues. Full variable domain (rest looked up from reference TRBV5-1 and TRBJ2-3): KAGVTQTPRYLIKTRGQQVTLSCSPISGHRSVSWYQQTPGQGLQFLFEYFSETQRNKGNFPGRFSGRQFSNSRSEMNVSTLELGDSALYLCASTPAGGVYNTDTQYFGPGTRLTVL.

This sequence joins TRBV28 and TRBJ1-5; the match to TRBD1 covers 10 bases. Germline lookup yields CDR1 MDHEN and CDR2 SYDVKM. The CDR3 runs to 15 residues. Trimming cost V 6 bases and J 6 bases; bases outside gene matches: 8. In DNA form, the CDR3 reads TGTGCCAGCAGCCCTGGACAGGGGGGAGTTCAGCCCCAGCATTTT. Translation gives CASSPGQGGVQPQHF.

This chain uses TRBV4-3 with TRBJ1-5; no reliable D call. The germline V and J ends were trimmed by 0 bases and 3 bases, with 9 bases remaining between them. Germline V CDR1 and CDR2: LGHNA, YSLEER. The CDR3 totals 15 residues. CDR3 in DNA: TGCGCCAGCAGCCAAGAGGCACAGCTCAATCAGCCCCAGCATTTT. This sequence encodes CASSQEAQLNQPQHF.

The V gene is TRBV19, the J gene TRBJ2-2, with 8 bases aligning to TRBD1. CDR1 is LNHDA and CDR2 is SQIVND in the germline V gene (reference sequence). The CDR3 runs to 16 residues. After removal of 3 bases from V and 3 bases from J, the junction contained 6 bases not matched to a gene. DNA of the CDR3: TGTGCCAGTAGTATTAGGGGGACAGGAGACACCGGGGAGCTGTTTTTT. This sequence encodes CASSIRGTGDTGELFF. The full variable domain, in which reference TRBV19 and TRBJ2-2 provide the parts outside the CDR3, is DGGITQSPKYLFRKEGQNVTLSCEQNLNHDAMYWYRQDPGQGLRLIYYSQIVNDFQKGDIAEGYSVSREKKESFPLTVTSAQKNPTAFYLCASSIRGTGDTGELFFGEGSRLTVL.

The chain is built from TRBV5-1 and TRBJ2-5; 7 bases fit TRBD2. This CDR3 is 14 amino acids long. The V segment lost 0 bases and the J segment 2 bases; nucleotides outside the gene matches: 1. Germline V CDR1 and CDR2: SGHRS, YFSETQ. The CDR3 here is CASSLDGGQETQYF. The CDR3 nucleotides read TGCGCCAGCAGCTTGGACGGGGGGCAAGAGACCCAGTACTTC.

The sample holds a few counts of this clone. V and J are TRBV28 and TRBJ2-2, with D maybe TRBD1 (5 bases). Germline V gene sequence: CDR1 MDHEN, CDR2 SYDVKM. The CDR3 runs 14 residues. The germline V and J ends were trimmed by 8 bases and 2 bases, with 12 bases remaining between them. CDR3: CASWWGRNTGELFF. In DNA form, the CDR3 reads TGTGCCAGCTGGTGGGGCCGCAACACCGGGGAGCTGTTTTTT.

The gene calls are TRBV6-2 or TRBV6-3 and TRBJ2-7; D is unclear. The CDR3 sequence is 16 residues long. The V gene's germline CDR1 is MNHEY and CDR2 SVGEGT. Trimming removed 6 bases at V and 5 bases at J, with 23 bases between. The CDR3 DNA reads as TGTGCCAGCAGCCTCACCTCCGGCCCCCAAGGCCACGAGCAGTACGTC. It codes for CASSLTSGPQGHEQYV.

The rearrangement uses TRBV24-1 and TRBJ2-3; 8 bases line up with TRBD2. Germline V gives CDR1 KGHDR, CDR2 SFDVKD. The CDR3 extends over 16 amino acids. Trimming removed 1 base from V and 5 bases from J; junction bases left unmatched: 7. The CDR3 reads CATSDFRRGDGDTQYF. In DNA, the CDR3 is TGTGCCACCAGTGATTTTCGGCGGGGGGATGGAGATACGCAGTATTTT.

The chain recombines TRBV6-5 with TRBJ2-2; D not certain. Trimming pared 1 base from V and 7 bases from J, leaving 4 bases between. This CDR3 contains 12 residues. Per the germline V gene, CDR1 is MNHEY and CDR2 is SVGAGI. The CDR3 DNA sequence: TGTGCCAGCAGTTACTTTAACGGGGAGCTGTTTTTT. The encoded protein is CASSYFNGELFF.

V is TRBV4-1 and J is TRBJ1-1; D not certain. This CDR3 is 14 amino acids long. CDR1 is MGHRA and CDR2 is YSYEKL in the germline V gene. V dropped 3 bases and J dropped 3 bases, with 11 bases sitting between them. The CDR3 sequence is CASSHPPPDTEAFF. DNA for the CDR3: TGCGCCAGCAGCCACCCACCCCCGGACACTGAAGCTTTCTTT.

The chain joins TRBV6-5 to TRBJ2-7; 15 positions agree with TRBD2. CDR3 length: 15 amino acids. CDR1 is MNHEY and CDR2 is SVGAGI in the germline V gene. After removal of 5 bases from V and 5 bases from J, the junction contained 4 bases not matched to a gene. The CDR3 region has the DNA TGTGCCAGCAGTAGGACTAGCGGGGGGGCCCACGAGCAGTACGTC. Translated, it gives CASSRTSGGAHEQYV.

This chain links TRBV2 with TRBJ2-7, with TRBD2 as a possible D gene (6 bases). Trimming shortened V by 6 bases and J by 10 bases, and 19 bases separated the two germline ends. Germline CDR1 is SNHLY and CDR2 is FYNNEI. CDR3 length: 13 amino acids. The CDR3 DNA is TGTGCCAGCAGGCTTGGGGCTAGCGTCGAACAGTACGTC. Protein sequence: CASRLGASVEQYV.

The chain carries TRBV18 and TRBJ1-1, with 7 positions matching TRBD1. Germline loops: CDR1 KGHSH, CDR2 LQKENI. The CDR3 spans 18 residues. V trimming: 3 bases; J trimming: 5 bases; junction bases outside the gene matches: 18. CDR3 sequence: CASSPITVPTGDQTEAFF. The CDR3 coding sequence is TGTGCCAGCTCACCTATAACGGTCCCAACAGGGGACCAGACTGAAGCTTTCTTT.

The chain couples TRBV5-1 to TRBJ1-1; 9 bases map to TRBD1. Trimming at V came to 1 base and at J to 2 bases, leaving 6 bases not matched to a gene. Germline lookup yields CDR1 SGHRS and CDR2 YFSETQ. The CDR3 length is 16 residues. CDR3 nucleotides: TGCGCCAGCAGCTTGAGGACAGGGGTTGCCAACACTGAAGCTTTCTTT. Amino acids: CASSLRTGVANTEAFF.

The chain links TRBV6-1 to TRBJ2-3; 7 nucleotides match TRBD1. Looked up from germline, CDR1 is MNHNS and CDR2 is SASEGT. The CDR3 is 13 residues long. V lost 2 bases, J lost 10 bases, and 6 bases stayed unmatched. The CDR3 spells CASSEPGDSSQYF. CDR3 in DNA: TGTGCCAGCAGTGAACCAGGGGACAGTTCGCAGTATTTT.

J is TRBJ2-2 and V is TRBV24-1; D is undetermined. The CDR3 is made up of 14 amino acids. The V gene lost 4 bases and the J gene lost 6 bases, with 11 bases spanning the gap. Per germline, CDR1 KGHDR and CDR2 SFDVKD. The CDR3 DNA reads TGTGCCACCAGTGACCCCCCTCGGTCCGGGGAGCTGTTTTTT. Residues: CATSDPPRSGELFF.

The rearrangement uses TRBV30 and TRBJ1-3, with D hard to call. Germline lookup yields CDR1 GTSNPN and CDR2 SVGIG (reference sequence). The V and J ends lost 4 bases and 3 bases respectively, with 19 bases between them. The CDR3 has 16 residues. CDR3 nucleotide sequence: TGTGCCTGGAACCTCCCGCGGTTTACAGTTGGAAACACCATATATTTT. Amino acid sequence: CAWNLPRFTVGNTIYF.

The chain is built from TRBV25-1 and TRBJ1-6; 8 bases fit TRBD1. V shed 6 bases, J shed 6 bases, and the junction held 7 bases outside the gene matches. This CDR3 has 15 amino acids. Germline loops: CDR1 MGHDK, CDR2 SYGVNS. The CDR3 is CASRANTGGNSPLHF. The CDR3 nucleotides are TGTGCCAGCAGGGCGAATACAGGGGGTAATTCACCCCTCCACTTT.

This rearrangement joins TRBV5-5 to TRBJ2-7, with TRBD2 matching over 8 bases. Losses at the gene ends were 4 bases for V and 7 bases for J; bases not matched to a gene: 16. The CDR3 is 16 amino acids. Germline loops: CDR1 SGHKS, CDR2 YYEKEE (reference sequence). CDR3 residues: CASSPGGGPSGWEQYV. DNA of the CDR3: TGTGCCAGCAGCCCCGGCGGGGGGCCCTCCGGGTGGGAGCAGTACGTC.

CDR3 sequence: CASSVDSGASGNTIYF. The CDR3, as DNA: TGTGCCAGCAGCGTAGATTCAGGGGCCTCTGGAAACACCATATATTTT. The rearrangement joins TRBV9 to TRBJ1-3; possible D gene TRBD1, 6 bases. Germline-derived CDR1 and CDR2 are SGDLS and YYNGEE. The CDR3 extends over 16 amino acids. V was shortened by 0 bases and J by 0 bases, with 10 bases between the two germline ends.

This chain joins TRBV5-5 and TRBJ1-5; a possible D gene is TRBD1 (6 bases). CDR3 length: 16 residues. CDR1 SGHKS and CDR2 YYEKEE come from the germline V gene (reference sequence). V lost 2 bases, J lost 4 bases, and 16 bases lay in between. The CDR3 protein is CASSLSLGGRNQPQHF. The CDR3 DNA reads as TGTGCCAGCAGCTTATCCCTAGGGGGAAGAAATCAGCCCCAGCATTTT.